The 9 T cell receptor beta chains listed next were all sequenced from one sample in a study of T-cell memory formation after mild COVID-19. TCRdb re-called the 5' RACE reads with MiXCR, one entry per CDR3 protein. This sample has roughly 400,000 distinct CDR3 sequences, with about 16% found just once. Sequencing input: PBMCs or a T cell subset sorted from them (not recorded which). Every receptor here comes from a man aged 18 to 30 who had mild COVID-19 (a few samples of this study predate the infection). Cell type and time point are not known.

The rearrangement joins TRBV7-9 to TRBJ1-5; TRBD1 is a possible D gene (6 bases). The CDR3 is made up of 15 amino acids. The V gene lost 1 base and the J gene lost 5 bases, with 12 bases spanning the gap. The germline gives CDR1 SEHNR, CDR2 FQNEAQ (reference sequence). CDR3 sequence: CASSLGWDTDQPQHF. The DNA for the CDR3 is TGTGCCAGCAGCTTAGGGTGGGACACAGATCAGCCCCAGCATTTT.

The rearrangement joins TRBV7-3 to TRBJ1-4; D perhaps matches TRBD1 (6 bases). CDR3 size: 16 residues. Trimming pared 5 bases from V and 7 bases from J, leaving 20 bases between. Germline V gene sequence: CDR1 SGHTA, CDR2 FQGTGA. As DNA, the CDR3 is TGTGCCAGCAGCCCCGGGGGGGGCCGCAGCTCTGAAAAACTGTTTTTT. Encoded protein: CASSPGGGRSSEKLFF.

This clonotype was seen a few times. V gene TRBV9 combines with J gene TRBJ2-2; D may be TRBD2 (6 bases). Trimming shortened V by 6 bases and J by 1 base, and 19 bases separated the two germline ends. The germline V gene has CDR1 SGDLS and CDR2 YYNGEE. CDR3 length equals 17 residues. The CDR3 is CASTIGWVAENTGELFF. The DNA for the CDR3 is TGTGCCAGCACCATTGGGTGGGTAGCGGAGAACACCGGGGAGCTGTTTTTT.

This clonotype occurred once. The chain uses TRBV28 and TRBJ2-2; D is ambiguous. Trimming cost V 3 bases and J 6 bases, with 14 bases left between them. Germline CDR1 MDHEN, CDR2 SYDVKM. This CDR3 has 15 amino acids. Here the CDR3 DNA reads TGTGCCAGCAGTTTGACATCTTTCATCCCCGGGGAGCTGTTTTTT. It is translated as CASSLTSFIPGELFF.

The table lists this clonotype with a few counts. The chain has TRBV12-3 or TRBV12-4 and TRBJ1-1; 8 nucleotides line up with TRBD1. V shed 6 bases, J shed 0 bases, and the junction held 18 bases outside the gene matches. The CDR3 spans 19 residues. CDR3 coding DNA: TGTGCCAGCAGGTACTTAAGACAGGGGTTGCGGCTCATGAACACTGAAGCTTTCTTT. It is translated as CASRYLRQGLRLMNTEAFF.

This chain connects TRBV4-1 to TRBJ2-7; unclear D gene. The V and J ends lost 0 bases and 4 bases respectively, with 7 bases between them. Germline values: CDR1 MGHRA, CDR2 YSYEKL. This CDR3 has 13 residues. The DNA of the CDR3 is TGCGCCAGCAGCCAAGAACCCGGGTACGAGCAGTACTTC. Protein: CASSQEPGYEQYF.

The rearrangement links TRBV20-1 to TRBJ2-3, with 7 bases identical to TRBD2. The CDR3 covers 14 residues. Germline CDR1 DFQATT, CDR2 SNEGSKA (reference sequence). Unmatched junction bases numbered 10, after V lost 6 bases and J lost 4 bases. CDR3 bases: TGCAGTGCGGTCGGAAGCGGGGACGCAGATACGCAGTATTTT. Amino acids: CSAVGSGDADTQYF.

This clonotype came up a few times. The genes are TRBV28 and TRBJ2-3, with D tentatively TRBD2 (6 bases). Germline V lookup: CDR1 MDHEN, CDR2 SYDVKM. The CDR3 covers 17 residues. The V end was cut by 1 base, the J end by 0 bases, with 14 bases between. The CDR3 here is CASSLLVQGGSTDTQYF. Written as DNA, the CDR3 is TGTGCCAGCAGTTTATTGGTCCAGGGAGGAAGCACAGATACGCAGTATTTT.

The rearrangement uses TRBV19 and TRBJ1-2; the match to TRBD1 covers 7 bases. This CDR3 is built from 13 residues. The V and J ends lost 7 bases and 3 bases, in that order; junction bases with no gene match: 5. Germline lookup yields CDR1 LNHDA and CDR2 SQIVND (reference sequence). The CDR3 nucleotides read TGTGCCAGTACTATCGGACAGGACTATGGCTACACCTTC. It specifies CASTIGQDYGYTF.